This paragraph covers one T cell receptor (beta chain) sequence. The CDR3 runs to 14 residues. V shed 4 bases and J 5 bases; nucleotides not matched to a gene: 6. CDR1 and CDR2 from the germline V gene are SGHTS and YDEGEE. This sample is drawn from a study of blood T cell repertoires in COVID-19. Overall study context: Both acute and convalescent COVID-19 samples were obtained from the United States, Italy and Spain.

Profiling relied on immunoSEQ multiplex PCR, and the TCRdb table lists in-frame clones only, not all of them. The table lists under 45,000 clones, around nine tenths of them singletons. The origin of this receptor is a man aged 55 to 69 with acute or convalescent COVID-19. V usage is TRBV5-8 and J usage is TRBJ2-3; 8 bases align to TRBD1. The sequenced sample consisted of peripheral blood. DNA of the CDR3: TGTGCCAGCAGCATCCGGACAGGGTTAGATACGCAGTATTTT. This codes for CASSIRTGLDTQYF.